One sample yielded the 6 T cell receptor beta chains listed below, sequenced in a study of T-cell memory formation after mild COVID-19. One entry per CDR3 protein results from TCRdb running MiXCR on the 5' RACE reads. The table includes around 470,000 distinct CDR3 sequences, 20% detected once. Sequenced material: PBMCs or a T cell subset sorted from them (not recorded which). Receptor source: an adult woman who had mild COVID-19 (a few samples of this study predate the infection). Cell type and time point are not known.

In this sample, this clonotype turned up a few times. The chain combines TRBV7-9 with TRBJ2-1; D is uncertain. Trimming took off 1 base at V and 7 bases at J, with 11 bases between the two ends. The CDR3 length is 14 residues. Germline V lookup: CDR1 SEHNR, CDR2 FQNEAQ (reference sequence). The CDR3 sequence: CASSLGGLQNEQFF. DNA for the CDR3: TGTGCCAGCAGCTTAGGGGGATTACAAAATGAGCAGTTCTTC. The full variable domain, in which reference TRBV7-9 and TRBJ2-1 provide the parts outside the CDR3, is DTGVSQNPRHKITKRGQNVTFRCDPISEHNRLYWYRQTLGQGPEFLTYFQNEAQLEKSRLLSDRFSAERPKGSFSTLEIQRTEQGDSAMYLCASSLGGLQNEQFFGPGTRLTVL.

This clonotype was seen once. V is TRBV7-2 and J is TRBJ2-6, with D possibly being TRBD1 or TRBD2 (5 bases each). This CDR3 has 17 residues. V was cut by 5 bases and J by 2 bases, with 16 bases left in between. Germline V gives CDR1 SGHTA, CDR2 FQGNSA. CDR3 DNA sequence: TGTGCCAGCAGCCCCCCCTCAGGGAGCCCTGGGGCCAACGTCCTGACTTTC. It specifies CASSPPSGSPGANVLTF. The full variable domain, completed using reference TRBV7-2 and TRBJ2-6, is GAGVSQSPSNKVTEKGKDVELRCDPISGHTALYWYRQSLGQGLEFLIYFQGNSAPDKSGLPSDRFSAERTGGSVSTLTIQRTQQEDSAVYLCASSPPSGSPGANVLTFGAGSRLTVL.

The genes are TRBV30 and TRBJ2-7; D is possibly TRBD2 (6 bases). The CDR3 length is 13 residues. Looked up from germline, CDR1 is GTSNPN and CDR2 is SVGIG (reference sequence). Trimming shortened V by 0 bases and J by 6 bases, and 12 bases separated the two germline ends. CDR3 amino acids: CAWSVGPGSEQYF. The CDR3 bases are TGTGCCTGGAGTGTAGGGCCCGGGAGCGAGCAGTACTTC.

The genes are TRBV5-1 and TRBJ2-3, with 7 bases lining up with TRBD2. CDR1 is SGHRS and CDR2 is YFSETQ in the germline V gene. J gave up 3 bases and V 3 bases, and 10 bases lay outside the gene matches. This CDR3 is 16 amino acids long. The CDR3 DNA reads TGCGCCAGCAGCTCAGAGCTGCGGGGGAGGACAGATACGCAGTATTTT. Amino acid sequence: CASSSELRGRTDTQYF.

The chain employs TRBV5-1 and TRBJ1-6; TRBD1 agrees at 8 bases. Germline trimming cut 3 bases from V and 6 bases from J; bases unmatched to any gene: 8. This CDR3 region has 16 residues. The V gene's germline CDR1 is SGHRS and CDR2 YFSETQ. CDR3 sequence reads: CASSSSTGESNSPLHF. The DNA for the CDR3 is TGCGCCAGCAGCTCGTCGACAGGGGAGAGTAATTCACCCCTCCACTTT.

This chain uses TRBV2 with TRBJ1-2; D not resolved. The CDR3 loop spans 11 amino acids. V lost 3 bases and J lost 7, with 6 bases in between. Looked up from germline, CDR1 is SNHLY and CDR2 is FYNNEI. The DNA of the CDR3 is TGTGCCAGCAGTGATAGGAGTGGCTACACCTTC. Its protein product is CASSDRSGYTF.